Following are 6 T cell receptor beta chains from one sample sequenced in a study of blood T cell repertoires in COVID-19. The protocol was immunoSEQ multiplex PCR, while the TCRdb copy is restricted to in-frame clones and leaves out a portion. The sample records approximately 100,000 clones, roughly 81% being singletons. Sequencing was done on a sample of peripheral blood. The receptors shown here come from a human donor in a cohort sampled during active COVID-19.

This clone appeared a single time. The rearrangement uses TRBV4-1 and TRBJ1-2; D call uncertain. Trimming removed 1 base at V and 0 bases at J, with 15 bases between. CDR1 is MGHRA, CDR2 YSYEKL, per germline. The CDR3 loop spans 17 amino acids. CDR3 amino acids: CASSQVVVVYPNYGYTF. DNA for the CDR3: TGCGCCAGCAGCCAAGTAGTAGTAGTCTACCCTAACTATGGCTACACCTTC.

This clone was found once. V gene TRBV6-1 combines with J gene TRBJ2-3; TRBD1 agrees at 11 bases. There are 15 residues in the CDR3. After removal of 2 bases from V and 6 bases from J, the junction contained 4 bases not matched to a gene. Germline V gene data show CDR1 as MNHNS and CDR2 as SASEGT. CDR3 sequence: CASSEQGTGGDTQYF. The CDR3 DNA follows: TGTGCCAGCAGTGAACAGGGGACAGGGGGGGATACGCAGTATTTT.

V usage is TRBV28 and J usage is TRBJ1-5; 7 bases are shared with TRBD1. Germline V gene lookup returns CDR1 MDHEN and CDR2 SYDVKM. V was clipped by 6 bases and J by 3 bases; unmatched bases: 14. The CDR3 spans 17 residues. The CDR3 DNA is TGTGCCAGCAGGTCAGAGTCAGCAGGGGGACTCAATCAGCCCCAGCATTTT. This gives the protein CASRSESAGGLNQPQHF. Full variable domain (remainder filled in from reference TRBV28 and TRBJ1-5): DVKVTQSSRYLVKRTGEKVFLECVQDMDHENMFWYRQDPGLGLRLIYFSYDVKMKEKGDIPEGYSVSREKKERFSLILESASTNQTSMYLCASRSESAGGLNQPQHFGDGTRLSIL.

J is TRBJ1-1 and V is TRBV30; D is possibly TRBD1 (5 bases). CDR3 length: 13 amino acids. Germline-derived CDR1 and CDR2 are GTSNPN and SVGIG (reference sequence). Trimming stripped 4 bases from V and 1 base from J, with 10 bases between. CDR3: CAWNPTENTEAFF. As DNA, the CDR3 is TGTGCCTGGAACCCGACAGAGAACACTGAAGCTTTCTTT.

This clone came up a few times. This chain joins TRBV15 and TRBJ1-5; no clear D. The ends were cut back, 0 bases at V and 4 bases at J, with 4 bases in the middle. This CDR3 contains 13 residues. CDR1 is LNHNV, CDR2 YYDKDF, per germline (reference sequence). The CDR3 is CATSRDRNQPQHF. For the CDR3, the DNA is TGTGCCACCAGCAGAGATCGGAATCAGCCCCAGCATTTT.

V and J are TRBV10-3 and TRBJ2-7; TRBD1 agrees at 7 bases. J gave up 1 base and V 3 bases, and 3 bases lay outside the gene matches. CDR1 and CDR2 (germline): ENHRY, SYGVKD. The CDR3 consists of 14 residues. CDR3 nucleotide sequence: TGTGCCATCAGTGAAAGGGACAGTTCCTACGAGCAGTACTTC. Translation gives CAISERDSSYEQYF.